This is a list of T cell receptor beta chains from one sample in a study of blood T cells in healthy people across ages. TCRdb processed the 5' RACE reads anew with MiXCR; each CDR3 protein has one entry. The sample includes around 780,000 distinct CDR3 sequences, 56% of them seen just once. Specimen: blood. All receptors come from a man between 35 and 55 years old in good health. The CDR3 runs from the conserved cysteine through the conserved F or W. The D gene is left open where the match is weak. Part of the rows lack a size; the others show once, few, many or a class for expanded clones.

>TRBV28|.|few|TRBJ2-5
CASSPSLGRQETQYF
TGTGCCAGCAGTCCAAGTCTCGGGAGACAAGAGACCCAGTACTTC
>TRBV5-6|TRBD2|.|TRBJ2-7
CASSWGSGSDEQYF
TGTGCCAGCAGCTGGGGAAGCGGGAGTGACGAGCAGTACTTC
>TRBV11-2|.|.|TRBJ2-7
CASSTGWGAWEQYF
TGTGCCAGCAGCACCGGCTGGGGGGCGTGGGAGCAGTACTTC
>TRBV11-2|TRBD2|.|TRBJ2-3
CASSKDREGLTGTQYF
TGTGCCAGCAGCAAAGACCGGGAGGGCCTGACAGGTACGCAGTATTTT
>TRBV7-8|TRBD1|few|TRBJ2-1
CASSRRRPRTGDNEQFF
TGTGCCAGCAGCCGACGGCGCCCGCGGACAGGGGACAATGAGCAGTTCTTC
>TRBV19|.|once|TRBJ1-5
CASSPQGLSNQPQHF
TGTGCCAGTAGTCCGCAGGGACTTAGCAATCAGCCCCAGCATTTT
>TRBV7-2|TRBD2|few|TRBJ2-7
CASSSIFWTSGRAEEQYF
TGTGCCAGCAGCTCTATTTTTTGGACTAGCGGGAGGGCTGAAGAGCAGTACTTC
>TRBV3-1|.|.|TRBJ1-5
CASSQDHGGGQPQHF
TGTGCCAGCAGCCAAGATCATGGGGGTGGACAGCCCCAGCATTTT
>TRBV29-1|TRBD1|.|TRBJ1-1
CSVEGGTGADTEAFF
TGCAGCGTTGAAGGGGGGACAGGGGCGGACACTGAAGCTTTCTTT
>TRBV29-1|TRBD1|.|TRBJ2-7
CSVEGTGIDYEQYF
TGCAGCGTTGAAGGGACAGGGATAGATTACGAGCAGTACTTC
>TRBV28|.|few|TRBJ2-7
CASSSPPPSASSYEQYF
TGTGCCAGCAGTTCTCCCCCCCCCAGCGCGAGCTCCTACGAGCAGTACTTC
>TRBV7-2|.|.|TRBJ2-7
CASSLGGGQKSYERYF
TGTGCCAGCAGCTTAGGGGGGGGACAGAAGTCCTACGAGCGGTACTTC
>TRBV7-8|.|.|TRBJ1-2
CASSPSHGQTNYGYTF
TGTGCCAGCAGCCCTAGTCACGGACAGACTAACTATGGCTACACCTTC
>TRBV6-4|TRBD2|.|TRBJ2-3
CASTPHRGDTDTQYF
TGTGCCAGCACCCCTCACCGGGGGGACACAGATACGCAGTATTTT
>TRBV18|.|few|TRBJ2-7
CASSPDLSYEQYF
TGTGCCAGCTCACCTGACCTAAGCTACGAGCAGTACTTC
>TRBV12-3/TRBV12-4|.|.|TRBJ1-1
CASTLNSNTEAFF
TGTGCCAGCACCCTAAACTCGAACACTGAAGCTTTCTTT
>TRBV6-1|.|once|TRBJ2-3
CASSVEVDTQYF
TGTGCCAGCAGTGTGGAAGTAGATACGCAGTATTTT
>TRBV12-3/TRBV12-4|.|.|TRBJ2-7
CASTWGPSYEQYF
TGTGCCAGCACCTGGGGGCCCTCCTACGAGCAGTACTTC
>TRBV19|.|.|TRBJ2-1
CASRLTGGNEYNEQFF
TGTGCCAGTCGCCTTACTGGGGGAAATGAGTACAATGAGCAGTTCTTC
>TRBV20-1|.|.|TRBJ2-5
CSATSYGGREETQYF
TGCAGTGCTACCTCCTACGGGGGACGTGAAGAGACCCAGTACTTC
>TRBV7-6|TRBD2|.|TRBJ2-4
CASSPGLAGVHKNIQYF
TGTGCCAGCAGCCCTGGACTAGCGGGGGTTCACAAAAACATTCAGTACTTC
>TRBV5-1|.|few|TRBJ2-5
CASSLGLLQETQYF
TGCGCCAGCAGCTTGGGACTCCTCCAAGAGACCCAGTACTTC
>TRBV28|TRBD1|.|TRBJ1-1
CASSLLGGREAFF
TGTGCCAGCAGTCTCTTAGGGGGCAGGGAAGCTTTCTTT
>TRBV12-3/TRBV12-4|.|few|TRBJ1-1
CASSLSQGLNTEAFF
TGTGCCAGCAGTTTATCCCAGGGGTTGAACACTGAAGCTTTCTTT
>TRBV13|.|.|TRBJ2-1
CAGSLGRSWGSEQFF
TGTGCCGGCAGCTTAGGCAGGTCCTGGGGCAGTGAGCAGTTCTTC
>TRBV4-2|.|.|TRBJ1-2
CASSQDSGGYTF
TGTGCCAGCAGCCAAGATTCTGGCGGCTACACCTTC
>TRBV6-1|TRBD1|.|TRBJ2-3
CVSREDRVGADTQYF
TGTGTCAGCAGGGAAGACAGGGTTGGTGCAGATACGCAGTATTTT
>TRBV5-6|.|.|TRBJ2-5
CASSLALDVEGTQETQYF
TGTGCCAGCAGCTTGGCCCTAGACGTTGAAGGGACCCAAGAGACCCAGTACTTC
>TRBV11-1|TRBD1|once|TRBJ2-7
CASSFGQGATEQYF
TGTGCCAGCAGCTTTGGACAGGGGGCGACCGAGCAGTACTTC
>TRBV20-1|.|.|TRBJ2-3
CSARVGGRVTQYF
TGCAGTGCTAGAGTGGGGGGTAGGGTTACGCAGTATTTT
>TRBV29-1|.|.|TRBJ1-2
CSVDIQGYGYTF
TGCAGCGTTGATATTCAGGGATATGGCTACACCTTC
>TRBV2|TRBD2|.|TRBJ2-3
CASSRRSSGGDTQYF
TGTGCCAGCAGCCGGAGGAGCTCGGGGGGAGATACGCAGTATTTT
>TRBV20-1|.|.|TRBJ2-2
CSARGPAGTGELFF
TGCAGTGCTAGAGGTCCCGCGGGGACCGGGGAGCTGTTTTTT
>TRBV29-1|.|.|TRBJ2-5
CSVSPGEGAETQYF
TGCAGCGTGTCGCCGGGGGAGGGGGCAGAGACCCAGTACTTC
>TRBV6-7|.|.|TRBJ2-7
CASSPNLRERRSYEQYF
TGTGCCAGCAGTCCTAACCTCCGTGAGCGGAGGAGTTACGAGCAGTACTTC
>TRBV27|.|few|TRBJ2-1
CASRHFNEQFF
TGTGCCAGCAGACACTTTAATGAGCAGTTCTTC
>TRBV27|.|few|TRBJ2-7
CASSVSSPLEQYF
TGTGCCAGCAGTGTATCGTCCCCGTTGGAGCAGTACTTC
>TRBV6-5|.|once|TRBJ1-1
CASSYLQGSDTEAFF
TGTGCCAGCAGTTACTTACAGGGTTCGGACACTGAAGCTTTCTTT
>TRBV7-9|.|many|TRBJ1-4
CASSPRGTLPEKLFF
TGTGCCAGCAGTCCCCGGGGGACTCTGCCTGAAAAACTGTTTTTT
>TRBV12-3/TRBV12-4|.|few|TRBJ1-6
CASSSTSNSPLHF
TGTGCCAGCAGCTCCACAAGTAATTCACCCCTCCACTTT
>TRBV7-3|.|once|TRBJ2-1
CASSLGRTSYNEQFF
TGTGCCAGCAGCTTAGGCAGGACCTCCTACAATGAGCAGTTCTTC
>TRBV29-1|.|few|TRBJ1-5
CSVREGPDQPQHF
TGCAGCGTCCGGGAGGGCCCTGATCAGCCCCAGCATTTT
>TRBV5-1|TRBD2|few|TRBJ2-7
CASSPGLAGVNEQYF
TGCGCCAGCAGCCCGGGACTAGCGGGAGTTAACGAGCAGTACTTC
>TRBV7-9|.|.|TRBJ2-4
CASSLIGGGKNIQYF
TGTGCCAGCAGCTTAATAGGGGGTGGCAAAAACATTCAGTACTTC
>TRBV6-5|.|.|TRBJ1-1
CASSFSGGELLNTEAFF
TGTGCCAGCAGTTTCAGTGGGGGCGAATTACTCAACACTGAAGCTTTCTTT
>TRBV5-1|TRBD2|.|TRBJ2-7
CASSLRGEPSYEQYF
TGCGCCAGCAGCTTGCGGGGGGAACCCTCCTACGAGCAGTACTTC
>TRBV10-3|.|.|TRBJ1-2
CAISLGTPADGYTF
TGTGCCATCAGTCTTGGGACACCTGCGGATGGCTACACCTTC
>TRBV4-3|TRBD1|.|TRBJ2-7
CASSQITGTGANEQYF
TGCGCCAGCAGCCAAATAACCGGGACAGGGGCGAACGAGCAGTACTTC
>TRBV7-2|.|.|TRBJ2-1
CASSSMGGQETQFF
TGTGCCAGCAGCTCGATGGGGGGACAAGAGACCCAGTTCTTC
>TRBV11-2|.|few|TRBJ2-2
CASSLTGSGELFF
TGTGCCAGCAGCTTAACGGGTAGCGGGGAGCTGTTTTTT
>TRBV28|TRBD2|.|TRBJ2-7
CASRGEGAGGLGEQYF
TGTGCCAGCAGGGGGGAAGGGGCGGGAGGTTTAGGCGAGCAGTACTTC
>TRBV4-3|.|once|TRBJ2-5
CASSQDDPGSGHNEQYF
TGCGCCAGCAGCCAAGATGACCCGGGATCCGGCCACAATGAGCAGTACTTC
>TRBV16|TRBD1|many|TRBJ1-2
CASSQDRGNGYTF
TGTGCCAGCAGCCAGGACAGGGGTAATGGCTACACCTTC
>TRBV20-1|.|.|TRBJ1-1
CSARHTRNTEAFF
TGCAGTGCTAGACACACAAGGAACACTGAAGCTTTCTTT
>TRBV27|.|.|TRBJ1-5
CASSYQQGGNQPQHF
TGTGCCAGCAGTTACCAACAGGGTGGCAATCAGCCCCAGCATTTT
>TRBV27|TRBD1|many|TRBJ2-3
CASSSSGTGGSDTQYF
TGTGCCAGCAGTTCCTCCGGGACAGGGGGATCAGATACGCAGTATTTT
>TRBV6-5|TRBD1|few|TRBJ2-3
CASYTGGTDTQYF
TGTGCCAGCTATACAGGGGGCACAGATACGCAGTATTTT